The T cell receptor beta chain under discussion was sequenced for a study of blood T cell repertoires in COVID-19. The wider study: COVID-19 samples from acute and convalescent phases originated in the United States, Italy and Spain. In each case, the material was cDNA or gDNA derived from T cells, B-cell-depleted T cells, or PBMCs.

Authors' methods: Nucleated cell counts were estimated from reference gene primer amplification. The repertoire was sequenced with immunoSEQ multiplex PCR; TCRdb's copy has only in-frame clones and lacks some. Clone size and the V and J calls come from that table; the DNA yielded D and trimming. The top ten hold 10% to 15% of the sample, which has approximately 92,000 clones, about 82% seen once. Source material: peripheral blood. The source is a woman aged 55-75 years in a cohort sampled during active or convalescent COVID-19.

The CDR3 loop reads CASSFGTSGYEQYF. CDR3 nucleotide sequence: TGTGCCAGCAGCTTCGGGACTAGCGGCTACGAGCAGTACTTC. This rearrangement joins TRBV7-9 to TRBJ2-7, with 11 bases fitting TRBD2. V trimming: 3 bases; J trimming: 3 bases; junction bases outside the gene matches: 1. Germline values: CDR1 SEHNR, CDR2 FQNEAQ (reference sequence). There are 14 residues in the CDR3.